These 26 T cell receptor beta chains originate from one sample sequenced in a study of cytomegalovirus exposure and HLA in healthy donors. Sequencing used immunoSEQ multiplex PCR; TCRdb keeps in-frame clones, though not all of them. Of under 250,000 clones listed, roughly 80% are singletons. Sequenced material: PBMCs. These receptors came from a woman younger than 30 in good health and CMV-seronegative.

J is TRBJ2-7 and V is TRBV6-1, with D hard to call. V lost 4 bases and J lost 6, with 7 bases in between. The CDR3 is 11 amino acids. Germline V gene data show CDR1 as MNHNS and CDR2 as SASEGT. In DNA, the CDR3 is TGTGCCAGCAGTGGCTTCAGCGAGCAGTACTTC. Translating it yields CASSGFSEQYF.

The rearrangement links TRBV10-3 to TRBJ2-7, with unresolved D. The CDR3 length is 14 residues. The V end was cut by 8 bases, the J end by 7 bases, with 21 bases between. Germline values: CDR1 ENHRY, CDR2 SYGVKD. CDR3 loop: CAIGPGSSSGEQYF. CDR3 sequence (DNA): TGTGCCATCGGCCCTGGTAGCTCATCCGGGGAGCAGTACTTC.

The chain is built from TRBV20-1 and TRBJ2-1, with unresolved D. CDR3 length equals 11 residues. CDR1 DFQATT and CDR2 SNEGSKA come from the germline V gene (reference sequence). V dropped 5 bases and J dropped 9 bases, with 11 bases sitting between them. In nucleotides, the CDR3 is TGCAGTGCTCCCCTCGCGCGTGAGCAGTTCTTC. Translated: CSAPLAREQFF.

This clone was seen a handful of times. This chain joins TRBV29-1 and TRBJ1-5; 9 nucleotides line up with TRBD1. This CDR3 contains 15 residues. Losses at the gene ends were 5 bases for V and 5 bases for J; bases not matched to a gene: 10. CDR1 is SQVTM and CDR2 is ANQGSEA in the germline V gene. The CDR3: CSVITGGNGDQPQHF. The CDR3 coding sequence is TGCAGCGTTATAACAGGGGGCAATGGGGATCAGCCCCAGCATTTT. The whole variable domain, filled in from reference TRBV29-1 and TRBJ1-5, reads SAVISQKPSRDICQRGTSLTIQCQVDSQVTMMFWYRQQPGQSLTLIATANQGSEATYESGFVIDKFPISRPNLTFSTLTVSNMSPEDSSIYLCSVITGGNGDQPQHFGDGTRLSIL.

In this sample, this clone turned up once. The chain uses TRBV7-2 and TRBJ2-3; a possible D gene is TRBD1 (6 bases). Deletions cut 5 bases from V and 1 base from J, with 7 bases between. CDR1 SGHTA and CDR2 FQGNSA come from the germline V gene. The CDR3 spans 13 residues. This CDR3 is CASSRTGTDTQYF. CDR3 bases: TGTGCCAGCAGCCGGACAGGCACAGATACGCAGTATTTT.

This clone has a handful of counts. The V gene is TRBV4-1, the J gene TRBJ1-5; D remains ambiguous. Germline values: CDR1 MGHRA, CDR2 YSYEKL. The V gene lost 0 bases and the J gene lost 10 bases, with 7 bases spanning the gap. The CDR3 loop spans 12 amino acids. CDR3 nucleotides: TGCGCCAGCAGCCAAGAGGATAAACCCCAGCATTTT. It codes for CASSQEDKPQHF.

The chain combines TRBV2 with TRBJ2-5; 10 positions agree with TRBD1. In germline, CDR1 is SNHLY, CDR2 FYNNEI. This CDR3 region has 16 residues. J was trimmed by 7 bases and V by 3 bases; bases with no gene match: 11. CDR3 amino acids: CASSDPGQGRRATQYF. The CDR3 DNA reads TGTGCCAGCAGTGATCCGGGACAGGGGCGAAGGGCGACCCAGTACTTC.

The chain is built from TRBV5-6 and TRBJ2-1, with 7 nucleotides matching TRBD1. With 5 bases clipped from V and 7 bases from J, the junction kept 3 bases outside the gene matches. The CDR3 is 12 amino acids. Per the germline V gene, CDR1 is SGHDT and CDR2 is YYEEEE. The CDR3 bases are TGTGCCAGCAGTCAGGGGGATAATGAGCAGTTCTTC. Protein sequence: CASSQGDNEQFF.

The chain joins TRBV7-9 to TRBJ2-7, with TRBD1 matching over 7 bases. CDR1 and CDR2 (germline): SEHNR, FQNEAQ (reference sequence). With V trimmed by 3 bases and J by 7 bases, 9 bases remained unmatched. The CDR3 loop spans 14 amino acids. CDR3 amino acids: CASSLGRGGREQYF. DNA of the CDR3: TGTGCCAGCAGCTTGGGTCGAGGGGGCCGGGAGCAGTACTTC.

V and J are TRBV6-5 and TRBJ2-5; perhaps TRBD1 as D (6 bases). The germline V gene encodes CDR1 MNHEY and CDR2 SVGAGI. This CDR3 has 14 residues. V dropped 3 bases and J dropped 1 base, with 9 bases sitting between them. CDR3 amino acids: CASSYQGGQETQYF. For the CDR3, the DNA is TGTGCCAGCAGTTATCAAGGGGGCCAAGAGACCCAGTACTTC.

This clone was picked up a small number of times. The J gene is TRBJ2-3, the V gene TRBV2; TRBD1 is a possible D gene (5 bases). V lost 6 bases, J lost 2 bases, and 6 bases lay in between. Germline V CDR1 and CDR2: SNHLY, FYNNEI. The CDR3 is 12 amino acids. The CDR3 sequence is CASRTDTDTQYF. CDR3 coding DNA: TGTGCCAGCAGGACAGACACAGATACGCAGTATTTT.

V and J are TRBV7-9 and TRBJ2-2, with D tentatively TRBD1 (6 bases). The germline CDR1 and CDR2 sequences are SEHNR and FQNEAQ (reference sequence). Trimming shortened V by 1 base and J by 7 bases, and 10 bases separated the two germline ends. CDR3 length: 14 amino acids. CDR3 protein: CASSLEFRGGELFF. DNA for the CDR3: TGTGCCAGCAGCTTAGAGTTCAGGGGCGGGGAGCTGTTTTTT. Full variable domain (rest looked up from reference TRBV7-9 and TRBJ2-2): DTGVSQNPRHKITKRGQNVTFRCDPISEHNRLYWYRQTLGQGPEFLTYFQNEAQLEKSRLLSDRFSAERPKGSFSTLEIQRTEQGDSAMYLCASSLEFRGGELFFGEGSRLTVL.

About this clone itself: Other nucleotide sequences in the sample specify the same CDR3. The chain links TRBV2 to TRBJ1-5; D call uncertain. Looked up from germline, CDR1 is SNHLY and CDR2 is FYNNEI. V lost 4 bases and J 6 bases, leaving 4 bases between the germline ends. The CDR3 consists of 11 residues. In DNA, the CDR3 is TGTGCCAGCAGTGGTCCTCAGCCCCAGCATTTT. Translated, it gives CASSGPQPQHF.

The chain has TRBV5-1 and TRBJ1-3; D is ambiguous. Germline CDR1 SGHRS, CDR2 YFSETQ. The V end lost 0 bases, the J end lost 0 bases, and 7 bases lay between the germline ends. The CDR3 runs to 15 residues. CDR3 coding DNA: TGCGCCAGCAGCTTGGCAGAGATCTCTGGAAACACCATATATTTT. This sequence encodes CASSLAEISGNTIYF.

This chain connects TRBV7-6 to TRBJ2-1, with 10 positions matching TRBD2. V lost 4 bases and J lost 8; bases outside the gene matches: 11. Germline V lookup: CDR1 SGHVS, CDR2 FNYEAQ. The CDR3 runs 16 residues. The CDR3 bases are TGTGCCAGCAGCTCTACAAGCGGGAGGGGTGTGTATGAGCAGTTCTTC. It translates to CASSSTSGRGVYEQFF.

The CDR3 region has the DNA TGTGCCAGTAGAAACTCGTGGGGGCGCACTGAAGCTTTCTTT. Its translation: CASRNSWGRTEAFF. This rearrangement joins TRBV19 to TRBJ1-1; D is perhaps TRBD1 (6 bases). In germline, CDR1 is LNHDA, CDR2 SQIVND (reference sequence). The CDR3 runs 14 residues. Trimming shortened V by 6 bases and J by 4 bases, and 15 bases separated the two germline ends.

The V call is TRBV27, the J call TRBJ2-1; TRBD2 matches 10 bases. CDR1 and CDR2 (germline): MNHEY, SMNVEV (reference sequence). With 6 bases clipped from V and 6 bases from J, the junction kept 14 bases outside the gene matches. The CDR3 runs to 17 residues. This chain's CDR3 is CASRAPGLATEGNEQFF. CDR3 coding DNA: TGTGCCAGCAGAGCTCCGGGACTAGCGACGGAGGGCAATGAGCAGTTCTTC.

This chain uses TRBV6-5 with TRBJ2-7; possibly TRBD2 for D (6 bases). Germline V gene sequence: CDR1 MNHEY, CDR2 SVGAGI. The CDR3 is 15 residues long. V shed 2 bases and J shed 2 bases, with 13 bases lying between them. The CDR3 region is CASSYGGTEAYEQYF. CDR3 in DNA: TGTGCCAGCAGTTACGGAGGGACGGAAGCCTACGAGCAGTACTTC.

This clone was counted a few times. The chain is built from TRBV7-6 and TRBJ1-2; D unclear. With 2 bases removed from V and 7 bases from J, the gap between germline ends came to 14 bases. CDR3 length: 14 residues. Germline CDR1 SGHVS, CDR2 FNYEAQ. Here the CDR3 reads CASSLIAGGSGYTF. CDR3 in DNA: TGTGCCAGCAGCTTAATTGCGGGTGGTTCTGGCTACACCTTC.

The chain is built from TRBV6-5 and TRBJ1-6; D unclear. Germline V lookup: CDR1 MNHEY, CDR2 SVGAGI. The V and J ends lost 5 bases and 10 bases respectively, with 15 bases between them. The CDR3 loop spans 14 amino acids. The DNA for the CDR3 is TGTGCCAGCAGTCGACCGAACGGAAGGTCACCCCTCCACTTT. This codes for CASSRPNGRSPLHF.

V usage is TRBV10-3 and J usage is TRBJ2-7; D might be TRBD1 or TRBD2, each matching 5 bases. Per the germline V gene, CDR1 is ENHRY and CDR2 is SYGVKD. The CDR3 is 17 residues long. Trimming stripped 3 bases from V and 1 base from J, with 19 bases between. The CDR3 DNA sequence: TGTGCCATCAGTGACCCGGGACCGAGTAAGAGATCCTACGAGCAGTACTTC. Protein: CAISDPGPSKRSYEQYF.

The CDR3 here is CASSLRGTTDTQYF. The CDR3 DNA reads TGTGCCAGCAGCTTAAGAGGGACCACAGATACGCAGTATTTT. The gene calls are TRBV7-3 and TRBJ2-3; either TRBD1 or TRBD2 may supply D (5 bases each). With 1 base removed from V and 2 bases from J, the gap between germline ends came to 7 bases. In germline, CDR1 is SGHTA, CDR2 FQGTGA. CDR3 length equals 14 residues.

J is TRBJ2-5 and V is TRBV7-9; perhaps D is TRBD1 or TRBD2 (5 bases each). V gave up 7 bases and J gave up 2 bases, with 14 bases separating them. This CDR3 comprises 14 residues. Germline V CDR1 and CDR2: SEHNR, FQNEAQ (reference sequence). CDR3 nucleotides: TGTGCCAGCAAAATATCCGGGGCACAAGAGACCCAGTACTTC. Translated, it gives CASKISGAQETQYF.

The rearrangement links TRBV27 to TRBJ1-1, with 9 bases that match TRBD1. Germline values: CDR1 MNHEY, CDR2 SMNVEV (reference sequence). Trimming removed 5 bases from V and 4 bases from J; junction bases left unmatched: 8. There are 15 residues in the CDR3. CDR3 nucleotides: TGTGCCAGCAGTAATTACAGGGGGCGCAGCACTGAAGCTTTCTTT. Translating it yields CASSNYRGRSTEAFF.

The chain uses TRBV25-1 and TRBJ2-1; 10 bases line up with TRBD2. V lost 4 bases, J lost 8 bases, and 5 bases stayed unmatched. The CDR3 contains 14 residues. In germline, CDR1 is MGHDK, CDR2 SYGVNS. CDR3 sequence (DNA): TGTGCCAGCAGTGCCCCTAGCGGGAGTCATGAGCAGTTCTTC. Protein sequence: CASSAPSGSHEQFF.

This clone appeared a single time. This chain links TRBV6-6 with TRBJ2-7, with 9 nucleotides matching TRBD2. This CDR3 contains 15 residues. Trimming at V came to 6 bases and at J to 0 bases, leaving 6 bases not matched to a gene. The V gene's germline CDR1 is MNHNY and CDR2 SVGAGI (reference sequence). CDR3 coding DNA: TGTGCCAGCAGCCCTAGCGGGATTAGCTCCTACGAGCAGTACTTC. Translation gives CASSPSGISSYEQYF.